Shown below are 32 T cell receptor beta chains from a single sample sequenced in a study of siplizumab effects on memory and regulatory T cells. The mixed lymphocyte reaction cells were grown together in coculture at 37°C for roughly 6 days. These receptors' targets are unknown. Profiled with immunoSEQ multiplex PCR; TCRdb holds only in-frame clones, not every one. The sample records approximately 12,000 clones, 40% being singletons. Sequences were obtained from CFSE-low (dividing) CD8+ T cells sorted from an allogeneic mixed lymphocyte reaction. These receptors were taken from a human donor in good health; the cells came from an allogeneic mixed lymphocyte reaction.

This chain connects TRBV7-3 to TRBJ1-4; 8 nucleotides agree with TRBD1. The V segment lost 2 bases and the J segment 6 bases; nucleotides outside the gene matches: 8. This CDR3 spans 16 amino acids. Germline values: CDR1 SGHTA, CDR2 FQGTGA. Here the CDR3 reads CASSLAWTGRDEKLFF. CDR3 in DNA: TGTGCCAGCAGCTTAGCCTGGACAGGGCGGGATGAAAAACTGTTTTTT.

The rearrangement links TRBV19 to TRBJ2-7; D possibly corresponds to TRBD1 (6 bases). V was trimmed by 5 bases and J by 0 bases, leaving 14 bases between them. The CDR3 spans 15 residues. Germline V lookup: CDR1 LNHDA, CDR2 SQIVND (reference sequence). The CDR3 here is CASSPRAGASYEQYF. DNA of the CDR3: TGTGCCAGTAGTCCCCGGGCAGGGGCCTCCTACGAGCAGTACTTC.

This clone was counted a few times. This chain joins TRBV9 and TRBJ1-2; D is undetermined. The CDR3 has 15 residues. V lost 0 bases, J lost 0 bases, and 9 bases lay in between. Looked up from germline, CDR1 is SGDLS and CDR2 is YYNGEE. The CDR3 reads CASSVGLTANYGYTF. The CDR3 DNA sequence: TGTGCCAGCAGCGTAGGGCTCACGGCTAACTATGGCTACACCTTC.

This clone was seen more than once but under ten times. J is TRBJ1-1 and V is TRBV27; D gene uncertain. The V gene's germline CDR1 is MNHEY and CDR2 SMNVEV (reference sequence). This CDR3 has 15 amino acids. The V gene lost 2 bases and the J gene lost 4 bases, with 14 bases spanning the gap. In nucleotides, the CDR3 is TGTGCCAGCAGTTTAATGGGCAGGATTGGCACTGAAGCTTTCTTT. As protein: CASSLMGRIGTEAFF.

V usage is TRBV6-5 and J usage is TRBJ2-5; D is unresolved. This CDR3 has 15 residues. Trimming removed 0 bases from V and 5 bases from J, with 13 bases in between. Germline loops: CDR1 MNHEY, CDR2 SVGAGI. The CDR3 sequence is CASSYSSGGWETQYF. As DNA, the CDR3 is TGTGCCAGCAGTTACTCGAGTGGCGGATGGGAGACCCAGTACTTC.

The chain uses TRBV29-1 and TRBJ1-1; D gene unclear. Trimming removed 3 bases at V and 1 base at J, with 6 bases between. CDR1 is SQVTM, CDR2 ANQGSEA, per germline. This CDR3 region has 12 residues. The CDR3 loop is CSVDGENTEAFF. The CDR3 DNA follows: TGCAGCGTTGATGGAGAGAACACTGAAGCTTTCTTT.

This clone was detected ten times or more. CDR3 in amino acids: CASSLGLAGATNTGELFF. For the CDR3, the DNA is TGTGCCAGCAGCTTGGGACTAGCGGGGGCCACGAACACCGGGGAGCTGTTTTTT. The chain joins TRBV5-4 to TRBJ2-2, with 12 positions matching TRBD2. Losses at the gene ends were 0 bases for V and 0 bases for J; bases not matched to a gene: 3. The CDR3 loop spans 18 amino acids. Germline loops: CDR1 SGHNT, CDR2 YYREEE (reference sequence). Together with reference TRBV5-4 and TRBJ2-2, the CDR3 gives the full variable domain: ETGVTQSPTHLIKTRGQQVTLRCSSQSGHNTVSWYQQALGQGPQFIFQYYREEENGRGNFPPRFSGLQFPNYSSELNVNALELDDSALYLCASSLGLAGATNTGELFFGEGSRLTVL.

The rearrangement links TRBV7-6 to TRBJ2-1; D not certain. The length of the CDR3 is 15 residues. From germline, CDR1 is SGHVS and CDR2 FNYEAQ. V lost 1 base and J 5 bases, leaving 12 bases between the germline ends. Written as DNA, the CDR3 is TGTGCCAGCAGCTTAGGTCTTAGCCCTCACAATGAGCAGTTCTTC. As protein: CASSLGLSPHNEQFF.

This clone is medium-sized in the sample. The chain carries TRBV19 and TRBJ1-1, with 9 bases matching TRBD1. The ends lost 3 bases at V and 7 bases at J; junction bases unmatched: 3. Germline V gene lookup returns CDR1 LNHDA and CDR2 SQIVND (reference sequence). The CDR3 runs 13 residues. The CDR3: CASSMGGQGEAFF. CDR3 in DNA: TGTGCCAGTAGTATGGGGGGACAGGGTGAAGCTTTCTTT.

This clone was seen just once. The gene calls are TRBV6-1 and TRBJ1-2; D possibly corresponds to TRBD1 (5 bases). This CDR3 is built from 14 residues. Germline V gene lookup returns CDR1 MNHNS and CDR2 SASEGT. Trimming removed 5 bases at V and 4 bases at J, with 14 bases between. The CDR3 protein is CASSSPVQGYGYTF. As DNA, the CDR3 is TGTGCCAGCAGTAGTCCAGTCCAGGGCTATGGCTACACCTTC.

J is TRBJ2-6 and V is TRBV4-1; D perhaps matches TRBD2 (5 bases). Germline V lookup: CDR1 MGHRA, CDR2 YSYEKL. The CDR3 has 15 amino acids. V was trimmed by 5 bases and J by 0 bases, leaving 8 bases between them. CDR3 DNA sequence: TGCGCCAGCAGCGGAGGCGGCTCTGGGGCCAACGTCCTGACTTTC. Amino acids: CASSGGGSGANVLTF.

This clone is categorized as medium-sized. The CDR3 region is CASSEDTRGFYEQYF. The CDR3 DNA reads as TGTGCCAGCAGTGAGGACACCCGTGGCTTCTACGAGCAGTACTTC. The chain recombines TRBV2 with TRBJ2-7; D possibly corresponds to TRBD1 (5 bases). The CDR3 loop spans 15 amino acids. Germline CDR1 reads SNHLY; CDR2 reads FYNNEI. Trimming pared 3 bases from V and 3 bases from J, leaving 15 bases between. The full variable domain, completed using reference TRBV2 and TRBJ2-7, is EPEVTQTPSHQVTQMGQEVILRCVPISNHLYFYWYRQILGQKVEFLVSFYNNEISEKSEIFDDQFSVERPDGSNFTLKIRSTKLEDSAMYFCASSEDTRGFYEQYFGPGTRLTVT.

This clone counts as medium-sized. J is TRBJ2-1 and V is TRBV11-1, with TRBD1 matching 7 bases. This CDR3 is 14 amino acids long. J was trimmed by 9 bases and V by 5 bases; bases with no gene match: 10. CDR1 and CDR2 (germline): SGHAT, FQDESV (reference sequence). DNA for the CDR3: TGTGCCAGCAGCCCTAACAGGGGATTGGGTGAGCAGTTCTTC. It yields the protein CASSPNRGLGEQFF.

The DNA for the CDR3 is TGTGCCAGCAGCACCACCACAGGGATTCCGGGCACCGGGGAGCTGTTTTTT. It encodes CASSTTTGIPGTGELFF. V usage is TRBV7-6 and J usage is TRBJ2-2; D is perhaps TRBD1 (6 bases). Germline V lookup: CDR1 SGHVS, CDR2 FNYEAQ. Trimming took off 5 bases at V and 4 bases at J, with 20 bases between the two ends. The CDR3 is 17 amino acids. Based on the CDR3 plus reference TRBV7-6 and TRBJ2-2, the full variable domain is GAGVSQSPRYKVTKRGQDVALRCDPISGHVSLYWYRQALGQGPEFLTYFNYEAQQDKSGLPNDRFSAERPEGSISTLTIQRTEQRDSAMYRCASSTTTGIPGTGELFFGEGSRLTVL.

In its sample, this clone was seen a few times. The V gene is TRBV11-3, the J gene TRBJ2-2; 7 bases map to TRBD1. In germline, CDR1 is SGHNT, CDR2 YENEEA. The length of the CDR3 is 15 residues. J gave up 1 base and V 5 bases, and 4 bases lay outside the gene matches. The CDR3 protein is CASSDRQGNTGELFF. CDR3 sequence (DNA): TGTGCCAGCAGCGATAGACAGGGGAACACCGGGGAGCTGTTTTTT.

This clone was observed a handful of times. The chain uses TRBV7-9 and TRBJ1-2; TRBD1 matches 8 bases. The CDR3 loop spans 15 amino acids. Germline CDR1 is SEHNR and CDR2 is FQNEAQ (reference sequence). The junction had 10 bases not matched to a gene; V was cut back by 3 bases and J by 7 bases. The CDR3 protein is CASSFLDRVTSGYTF. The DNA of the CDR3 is TGTGCCAGCAGCTTTTTGGACAGGGTGACATCTGGCTACACCTTC.

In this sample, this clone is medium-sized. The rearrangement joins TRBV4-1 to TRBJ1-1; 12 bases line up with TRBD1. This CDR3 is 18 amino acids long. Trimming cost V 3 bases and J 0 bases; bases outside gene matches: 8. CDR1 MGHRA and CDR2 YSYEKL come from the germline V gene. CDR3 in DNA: TGCGCCAGCAGCCAGGGGACAGGGGGCGCCGAGGTGAACACTGAAGCTTTCTTT. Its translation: CASSQGTGGAEVNTEAFF.

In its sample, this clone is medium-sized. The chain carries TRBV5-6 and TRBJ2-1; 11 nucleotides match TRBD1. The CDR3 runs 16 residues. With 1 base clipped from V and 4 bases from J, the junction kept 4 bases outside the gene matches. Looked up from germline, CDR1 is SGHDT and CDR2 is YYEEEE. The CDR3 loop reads CASSLWDRGGYNEQFF. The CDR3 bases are TGTGCCAGCAGCTTGTGGGACAGGGGGGGATACAATGAGCAGTTCTTC.

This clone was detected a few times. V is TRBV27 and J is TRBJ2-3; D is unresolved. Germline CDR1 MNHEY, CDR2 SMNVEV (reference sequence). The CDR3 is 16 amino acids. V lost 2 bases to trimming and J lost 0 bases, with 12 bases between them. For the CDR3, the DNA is TGTGCCAGCAGTTTAATCACGGGCCCCAGCACAGATACGCAGTATTTT. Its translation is CASSLITGPSTDTQYF.

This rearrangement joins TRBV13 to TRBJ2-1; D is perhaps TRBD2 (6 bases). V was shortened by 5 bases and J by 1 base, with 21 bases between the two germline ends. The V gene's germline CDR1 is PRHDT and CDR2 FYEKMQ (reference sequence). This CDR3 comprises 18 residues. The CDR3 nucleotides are TGTGCCAGCAGCCCGCCGGGGGTTAGCGGAGGATCCTACAATGAGCAGTTCTTC. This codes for CASSPPGVSGGSYNEQFF.

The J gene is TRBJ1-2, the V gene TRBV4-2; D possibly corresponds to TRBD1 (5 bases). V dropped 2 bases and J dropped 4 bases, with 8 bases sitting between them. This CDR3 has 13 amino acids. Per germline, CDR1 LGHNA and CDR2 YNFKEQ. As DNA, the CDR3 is TGTGCCAGCAGCCAAATGGGGGTCTATGGCTACACCTTC. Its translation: CASSQMGVYGYTF.

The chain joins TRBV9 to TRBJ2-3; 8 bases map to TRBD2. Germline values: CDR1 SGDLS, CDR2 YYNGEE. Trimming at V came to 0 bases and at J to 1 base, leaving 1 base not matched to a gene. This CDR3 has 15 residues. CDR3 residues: CASSVATSGTDTQYF. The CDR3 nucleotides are TGTGCCAGCAGCGTAGCGACTAGCGGCACAGATACGCAGTATTTT.

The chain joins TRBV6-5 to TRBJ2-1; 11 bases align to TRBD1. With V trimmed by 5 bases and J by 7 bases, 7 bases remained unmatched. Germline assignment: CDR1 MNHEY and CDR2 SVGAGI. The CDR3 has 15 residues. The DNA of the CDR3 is TGTGCCAGCAGTCCAGGACAGGGGGCAATAAATGAGCAGTTCTTC. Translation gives CASSPGQGAINEQFF.

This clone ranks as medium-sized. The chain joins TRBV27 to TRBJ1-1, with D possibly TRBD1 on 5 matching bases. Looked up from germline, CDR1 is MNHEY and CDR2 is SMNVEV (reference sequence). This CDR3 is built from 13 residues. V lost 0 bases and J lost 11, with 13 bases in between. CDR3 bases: TGTGCCAGCAGTTTATCGGCGACAGCGATGGCTTTCTTT. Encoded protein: CASSLSATAMAFF.

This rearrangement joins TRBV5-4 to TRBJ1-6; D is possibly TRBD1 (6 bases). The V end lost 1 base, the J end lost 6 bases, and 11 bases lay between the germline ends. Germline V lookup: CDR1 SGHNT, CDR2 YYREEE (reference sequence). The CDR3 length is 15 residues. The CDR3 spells CASSLTGSSNSPLHF. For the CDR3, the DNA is TGTGCCAGCAGCTTGACAGGGAGTAGTAATTCACCCCTCCACTTT.

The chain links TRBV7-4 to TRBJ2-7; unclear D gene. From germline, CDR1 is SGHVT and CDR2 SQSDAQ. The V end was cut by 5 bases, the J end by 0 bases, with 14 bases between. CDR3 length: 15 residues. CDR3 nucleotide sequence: TGTGCCAGCAGCCCGCCTTGGAGTGGCTCCTACGAGCAGTACTTC. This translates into CASSPPWSGSYEQYF.

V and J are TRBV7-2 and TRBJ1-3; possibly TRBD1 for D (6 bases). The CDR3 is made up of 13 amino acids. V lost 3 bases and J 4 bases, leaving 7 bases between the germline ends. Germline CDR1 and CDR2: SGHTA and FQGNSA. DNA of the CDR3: TGTGCCAGCAGCTTTGGACAGGGAAACACCATATATTTT. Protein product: CASSFGQGNTIYF.

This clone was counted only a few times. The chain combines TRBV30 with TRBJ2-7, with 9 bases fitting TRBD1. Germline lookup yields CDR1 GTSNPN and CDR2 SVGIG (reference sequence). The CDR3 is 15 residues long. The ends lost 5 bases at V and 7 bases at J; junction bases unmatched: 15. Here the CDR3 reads CAWEASGTGYGEQYF. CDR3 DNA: TGTGCCTGGGAAGCTTCCGGGACAGGGTACGGGGAGCAGTACTTC.

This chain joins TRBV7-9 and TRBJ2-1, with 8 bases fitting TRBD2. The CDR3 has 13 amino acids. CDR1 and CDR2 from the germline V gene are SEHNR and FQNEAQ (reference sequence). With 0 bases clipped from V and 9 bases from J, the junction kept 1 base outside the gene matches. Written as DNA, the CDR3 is TGTGCCAGCAGCTTAGCGCTAGCGGGTGAGCAGTTCTTC. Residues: CASSLALAGEQFF. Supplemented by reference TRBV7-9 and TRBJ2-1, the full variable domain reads DTGVSQNPRHKITKRGQNVTFRCDPISEHNRLYWYRQTLGQGPEFLTYFQNEAQLEKSRLLSDRFSAERPKGSFSTLEIQRTEQGDSAMYLCASSLALAGEQFFGPGTRLTVL.

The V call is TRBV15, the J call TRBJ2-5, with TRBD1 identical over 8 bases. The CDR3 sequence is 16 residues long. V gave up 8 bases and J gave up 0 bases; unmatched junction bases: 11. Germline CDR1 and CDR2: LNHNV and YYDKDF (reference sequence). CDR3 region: CATLKAGRGHQETQYF. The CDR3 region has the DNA TGTGCCACCCTCAAAGCGGGCAGGGGGCACCAAGAGACCCAGTACTTC.

The CDR3 DNA reads TGTGCCAGCAGCCACCCACTAGTCCACGAGCAGTACTTC. It is translated as CASSHPLVHEQYF. J is TRBJ2-7 and V is TRBV7-9; possibly TRBD2 for D (5 bases). The germline gives CDR1 SEHNR, CDR2 FQNEAQ (reference sequence). The CDR3 spans 13 residues. With 5 bases removed from V and 5 bases from J, the gap between germline ends came to 13 bases.

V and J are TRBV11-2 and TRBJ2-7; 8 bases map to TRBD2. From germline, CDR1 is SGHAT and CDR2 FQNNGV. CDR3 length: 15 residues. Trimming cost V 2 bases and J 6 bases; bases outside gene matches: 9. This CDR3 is CASSLIAGGRGEQYF. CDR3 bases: TGTGCCAGCAGCTTAATTGCGGGGGGCCGGGGCGAGCAGTACTTC. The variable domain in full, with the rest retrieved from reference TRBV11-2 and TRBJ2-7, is EAGVAQSPRYKIIEKRQSVAFWCNPISGHATLYWYQQILGQGPKLLIQFQNNGVVDDSQLPKDRFSAERLKGVDSTLKIQPAKLEDSAVYLCASSLIAGGRGEQYFGPGTRLTVT.